These 10 T cell receptor beta chains were sequenced from one sample in a study of early T cells in non-severe SARS-CoV-2 infection. TCRdb ran MiXCR on the 5' RACE reads and lists one entry per CDR3 protein. This sample has 65,000 to 95,000 distinct CDR3 sequences, with about 5% found just once. The sequencing here drew on whole blood, taken at baseline. Receptors were obtained from an adult who was a healthcare worker with PCR-confirmed SARS-CoV-2 infection or an uninfected control (not recorded which).

The DNA for the CDR3 is TGTGCCAGCAGCTTAGTTGACCCCCCTAGGGAGCAGTACTTC. This codes for CASSLVDPPREQYF. The chain joins TRBV11-2 to TRBJ2-7; D gene uncertain. Germline assignment: CDR1 SGHAT and CDR2 FQNNGV. Trimming removed 1 base at V and 7 bases at J, with 14 bases between. This CDR3 region has 14 residues.

The gene calls are TRBV6-1 and TRBJ2-7; a weak D match, TRBD1 (6 bases). Trimming stripped 2 bases from V and 2 bases from J, with 10 bases between. This CDR3 spans 14 amino acids. Germline V gene sequence: CDR1 MNHNS, CDR2 SASEGT. CDR3 region: CASSEMDSAYEQYF. The CDR3 DNA is TGTGCCAGCAGTGAAATGGACAGTGCCTACGAGCAGTACTTC.

This clonotype was detected a few times. The chain links TRBV20-1 to TRBJ1-1; 8 bases are a match to TRBD1. The CDR3 sequence is 12 residues long. V gave up 5 bases and J gave up 5 bases; unmatched junction bases: 4. The germline CDR1 and CDR2 sequences are DFQATT and SNEGSKA (reference sequence). CDR3 sequence reads: CSAVRQGTEAFF. The DNA of the CDR3 is TGCAGTGCTGTTCGACAGGGGACTGAAGCTTTCTTT.

This clonotype has just a few counts. The genes are TRBV28 and TRBJ1-4; D is ambiguous. V was cut by 5 bases and J by 4 bases, with 11 bases left in between. Germline V gene lookup returns CDR1 MDHEN and CDR2 SYDVKM. The CDR3 spans 14 residues. For the CDR3, the DNA is TGTGCCAGCAGTCCTCAGAACATTAATGAAAAACTGTTTTTT. Protein: CASSPQNINEKLFF.

This clonotype was seen ten or more times. V gene TRBV5-1 combines with J gene TRBJ2-2; 8 bases align to TRBD1. Germline assignment: CDR1 SGHRS and CDR2 YFSETQ. V lost 4 bases, J lost 0 bases, and 5 bases stayed unmatched. The CDR3 is 16 residues long. The CDR3 loop reads CASSPGQGPNTGELFF. DNA for the CDR3: TGCGCCAGCAGCCCCGGACAGGGCCCGAACACCGGGGAGCTGTTTTTT.

The sample holds a few counts of this clonotype. J is TRBJ2-1 and V is TRBV30, with 7 positions matching TRBD2. The CDR3 runs 14 residues. V was pared by 2 bases and J by 7 bases, with 8 bases of the junction left unmatched. Germline V lookup: CDR1 GTSNPN, CDR2 SVGIG (reference sequence). Written as DNA, the CDR3 is TGTGCCTGGAGTACCGGGAGGTATATGAATGAGCAGTTCTTC. It translates to CAWSTGRYMNEQFF.

The chain employs TRBV6-5 and TRBJ2-1, with TRBD2 matching over 7 bases. The CDR3 length is 15 residues. V gave up 6 bases and J gave up 2 bases; unmatched junction bases: 7. The V gene's germline CDR1 is MNHEY and CDR2 SVGAGI. Here the CDR3 DNA reads TGTGCCAGCAGAGGACTAGGGCGAGCCTACAATGAGCAGTTCTTC. Translated, it gives CASRGLGRAYNEQFF.

The sample holds many counts of this clonotype. This chain uses TRBV27 with TRBJ1-5, with D unresolved. The germline gives CDR1 MNHEY, CDR2 SMNVEV (reference sequence). This CDR3 spans 13 amino acids. V lost 4 bases to trimming and J lost 6 bases, with 10 bases between them. The chain's CDR3 is CASSWTDRQPQHF. The CDR3 DNA reads as TGTGCCAGCAGTTGGACGGACCGTCAGCCCCAGCATTTT.

V is TRBV19 and J is TRBJ2-5, with a tentative D call TRBD1 (5 bases). The V gene lost 3 bases and the J gene lost 4 bases, with 9 bases spanning the gap. From germline, CDR1 is LNHDA and CDR2 SQIVND (reference sequence). This CDR3 is 13 amino acids long. The CDR3 nucleotides are TGTGCCAGTAGTATCAGGGTCGTAGAGACCCAGTACTTC. It codes for CASSIRVVETQYF.

V and J are TRBV5-1 and TRBJ1-2; D gene ambiguous. V shed 1 base and J shed 7 bases, with 11 bases lying between them. CDR3 size: 13 residues. Germline V CDR1 and CDR2: SGHRS, YFSETQ. The chain's CDR3 is CASSLNGAGGYTF. In nucleotides, the CDR3 is TGCGCCAGCAGCTTGAATGGTGCGGGTGGCTACACCTTC.